One and the same sample provided the 26 T cell receptor beta chains below, sequenced in a study of multiple sclerosis patients with progressive multifocal leukoencephalopathy. TCRdb's copy holds only in-frame clones and misses some; the assay was immunoSEQ multiplex PCR. The sample consists of 25,000 to 30,000 clones, 88% of them appearing once. Noted time point: before natalizumab initiation. The sequenced material came from PBMCs. These receptors were collected from a human donor with multiple sclerosis.

The chain joins TRBV19 to TRBJ1-6; 9 nucleotides align to TRBD1. Germline CDR1 is LNHDA and CDR2 is SQIVND (reference sequence). The CDR3 covers 15 residues. Losses at the gene ends were 6 bases for V and 14 bases for J; bases not matched to a gene: 14. CDR3 sequence (DNA): TGTGCCAGTAGAGTAGGTGGACAGGGGACCGGAACCCTCCACTTT. This translates into CASRVGGQGTGTLHF.

DNA for the CDR3: TGTGCCACCAGCAGAACCTCAATCGGACAGGGAGGGGACGAGCAGTACTTC. It codes for CATSRTSIGQGGDEQYF. The chain has TRBV15 and TRBJ2-5, with D maybe TRBD1 (8 bases). The DNA matches TRBJ2-7 better at its end, which makes the J call doubtful. The germline gives CDR1 LNHNV, CDR2 YYDKDF (reference sequence). The CDR3 has 17 amino acids.

The V and J genes are TRBV5-6 and TRBJ2-5; no firm D call. This CDR3 contains 12 residues. Germline values: CDR1 SGHDT, CDR2 YYEEEE. V was shortened by 1 base and J by 4 bases, with 5 bases between the two germline ends. The CDR3 is CASSLSGETQYF. For the CDR3, the DNA is TGTGCCAGCAGCTTGAGTGGAGAGACCCAGTACTTC.

This clone was counted once. V and J are TRBV19 and TRBJ1-6; D not resolved. The CDR3 length is 15 residues. CDR1 and CDR2 from the germline V gene are LNHDA and SQIVND (reference sequence). V was shortened by 1 base and J by 6 bases, with 10 bases between the two germline ends. The CDR3 sequence is CASSIGPGGNSPLHF. The CDR3 region has the DNA TGTGCCAGTAGTATAGGACCAGGAGGTAATTCACCCCTCCACTTT.

This rearrangement joins TRBV6-1 to TRBJ2-7, with D possibly being TRBD1 (6 bases). V was pared by 4 bases and J by 4 bases, with 14 bases between. Per the germline V gene, CDR1 is MNHNS and CDR2 is SASEGT. The CDR3 length is 14 residues. CDR3 nucleotides: TGTGCCAGCAGTGGACAACAGGGTGCGTACGAGCAGTACTTC. Amino acid sequence: CASSGQQGAYEQYF.

The V gene is TRBV11-2, the J gene TRBJ1-2; unclear D gene. Between the trimmed V and J ends, which lost 0 bases and 4 bases, there was a span of 9 bases. The length of the CDR3 is 14 residues. Looked up from germline, CDR1 is SGHAT and CDR2 is FQNNGV. The CDR3 loop is CASSLEASIYGYTF. The CDR3 coding sequence is TGTGCCAGCAGCTTAGAGGCCTCGATCTATGGCTACACCTTC. Full variable domain (outside the CDR3, taken from reference TRBV11-2 and TRBJ1-2): EAGVAQSPRYKIIEKRQSVAFWCNPISGHATLYWYQQILGQGPKLLIQFQNNGVVDDSQLPKDRFSAERLKGVDSTLKIQPAKLEDSAVYLCASSLEASIYGYTFGSGTRLTVV.

This chain uses TRBV11-1 with TRBJ1-1, with TRBD1 matching over 11 bases. Germline V gene sequence: CDR1 SGHAT, CDR2 FQDESV (reference sequence). V was pared by 5 bases and J by 5 bases, with 1 base of the junction left unmatched. The CDR3 extends over 13 amino acids. CDR3: CASSGQGATEAFF. CDR3 nucleotide sequence: TGTGCCAGCAGCGGACAGGGGGCAACTGAAGCTTTCTTT.

This rearrangement joins TRBV19 to TRBJ2-1; TRBD2 might be the D (5 bases). In germline, CDR1 is LNHDA, CDR2 SQIVND (reference sequence). CDR3 length: 13 residues. Trimming cost V 4 bases and J 6 bases, with 10 bases left between them. This CDR3 is CASSTGLRNEQFF. Written as DNA, the CDR3 is TGTGCCAGTAGTACTGGACTGCGCAATGAGCAGTTCTTC.

The table lists this clone with a few counts. The chain employs TRBV15 and TRBJ1-3, with D possibly TRBD1 on 6 matching bases. The germline V and J ends were trimmed by 0 bases and 3 bases, with 12 bases remaining between them. Germline lookup yields CDR1 LNHNV and CDR2 YYDKDF (reference sequence). The CDR3 contains 16 residues. As DNA, the CDR3 is TGTGCCACCAGCAGAGAAGCAGGGGAGGTTGGAAACACCATATATTTT. Amino acid sequence: CATSREAGEVGNTIYF.

V usage is TRBV5-6 and J usage is TRBJ2-2; 10 nucleotides match TRBD1. Losses at the gene ends were 2 bases for V and 4 bases for J; bases not matched to a gene: 5. The CDR3 contains 16 residues. The germline gives CDR1 SGHDT, CDR2 YYEEEE. As DNA, the CDR3 is TGTGCCAGCAGCTTAAGACAGGGGGCATTCACCGGGGAGCTGTTTTTT. Translated, it gives CASSLRQGAFTGELFF. Full variable domain (missing parts from reference TRBV5-6 and TRBJ2-2): DAGVTQSPTHLIKTRGQQVTLRCSPKSGHDTVSWYQQALGQGPQFIFQYYEEEERQRGNFPDRFSGHQFPNYSSELNVNALLLGDSALYLCASSLRQGAFTGELFFGEGSRLTVL.

CDR3 DNA: TGTGCCAGCTCACCGCTGGGACAGGACGACACAGATACGCAGTATTTT. This encodes CASSPLGQDDTDTQYF. The V gene is TRBV18, the J gene TRBJ2-3; 8 positions match TRBD1. The CDR3 has 16 amino acids. Per the germline V gene, CDR1 is KGHSH and CDR2 is LQKENI. Trimming took 3 bases from V and 2 from J; bases not matched to a gene: 7.

A few counts support this clone. This chain connects TRBV5-4 to TRBJ1-1; D uncertain. Germline assignment: CDR1 SGHNT and CDR2 YYREEE (reference sequence). The CDR3 has 15 amino acids. V was clipped by 4 bases and J by 0 bases, with 13 bases between them. Here the CDR3 DNA reads TGTGCCAGCAGCCCTTCGTCAGGTGTGAACACTGAAGCTTTCTTT. Translating gives CASSPSSGVNTEAFF.

The gene calls are TRBV9 and TRBJ1-5; 9 positions match TRBD1. V trimming: 0 bases; J trimming: 4 bases; junction bases outside the gene matches: 2. This CDR3 spans 15 amino acids. Germline CDR1 and CDR2: SGDLS and YYNGEE. CDR3 bases: TGTGCCAGCAGCGTAGGCGGGACAGGGAATCAGCCCCAGCATTTT. This sequence encodes CASSVGGTGNQPQHF.

A single count supports this clone. V usage is TRBV19 and J usage is TRBJ2-7; unclear D gene. The CDR3 length is 15 residues. CDR1 LNHDA and CDR2 SQIVND come from the germline V gene (reference sequence). V lost 3 bases, J lost 3 bases, and 15 bases lay in between. The CDR3 here is CASSISVGFIYEQYF. The CDR3 bases are TGTGCCAGTAGTATTAGTGTCGGCTTTATCTACGAGCAGTACTTC.

The chain recombines TRBV2 with TRBJ2-7; TRBD2 matches at 9 bases. There are 14 residues in the CDR3. Germline V gene lookup returns CDR1 SNHLY and CDR2 FYNNEI. V was pared by 8 bases and J by 7 bases, with 12 bases of the junction left unmatched. The CDR3 bases are TGTGCCAGCGATCTTGCGGGGGGGCGCAGAGAGCAGTACTTC. It is translated as CASDLAGGRREQYF.

The chain carries TRBV15 and TRBJ1-2, with 8 bases aligning to TRBD1. The CDR3 is made up of 13 amino acids. Germline assignment: CDR1 LNHNV and CDR2 YYDKDF (reference sequence). V gave up 3 bases and J gave up 6 bases; unmatched junction bases: 3. CDR3 region: CATSSRTGNGYTF. DNA for the CDR3: TGTGCCACCAGCAGCCGGACAGGGAATGGCTACACCTTC.

The gene calls are TRBV10-3 and TRBJ1-1; D is undetermined. Germline V CDR1 and CDR2: ENHRY, SYGVKD. V was trimmed by 10 bases and J by 0 bases, leaving 9 bases between them. There are 12 residues in the CDR3. The CDR3 nucleotides read TGTGCCACCATGGATGTGAACACTGAAGCTTTCTTT. The encoded protein is CATMDVNTEAFF.

Here the CDR3 reads CASSPDGGTYEQYF. CDR3 DNA: TGCGCCAGCAGCCCGGACGGGGGAACCTACGAGCAGTACTTC. The chain has TRBV4-3 and TRBJ2-7, with D tentatively TRBD2 (6 bases). CDR3 size: 14 residues. The ends were cut back, 4 bases at V and 2 bases at J, with 12 bases in the middle. From germline, CDR1 is LGHNA and CDR2 YSLEER.

V gene TRBV4-1 combines with J gene TRBJ2-1; possible D gene TRBD2, 6 bases. Trimming left V 2 bases short and J 0 bases short, with 11 bases between. From germline, CDR1 is MGHRA and CDR2 YSYEKL. CDR3 length: 16 residues. CDR3 loop: CASSQRGSGSYNEQFF. In DNA, the CDR3 is TGCGCCAGCAGCCAACGGGGGTCGGGCTCCTACAATGAGCAGTTCTTC.

The CDR3 DNA reads TGTGCCAGCAGCTTGGGGGCAGGCAATTCACCCCTCCACTTT. It translates to CASSLGAGNSPLHF. The chain is built from TRBV5-6 and TRBJ1-6, with D hard to call. The CDR3 loop spans 14 amino acids. Germline-derived CDR1 and CDR2 are SGHDT and YYEEEE. The V gene lost 0 bases and the J gene lost 7 bases, with 8 bases spanning the gap. Combining the CDR3 with reference TRBV5-6 and TRBJ1-6 gives the whole variable domain DAGVTQSPTHLIKTRGQQVTLRCSPKSGHDTVSWYQQALGQGPQFIFQYYEEEERQRGNFPDRFSGHQFPNYSSELNVNALLLGDSALYLCASSLGAGNSPLHFGNGTRLTVT.

The CDR3 coding sequence is TGTGCCAGTAGTATCATCACAGGGGGCTCCAAAAACATTCAGTACTTC. Protein sequence: CASSIITGGSKNIQYF. This chain links TRBV19 with TRBJ2-4, with 9 bases lining up with TRBD1. CDR1 and CDR2 from the germline V gene are LNHDA and SQIVND (reference sequence). This CDR3 spans 16 amino acids. V lost 3 bases to trimming and J lost 2 bases; unmatched junction nucleotides: 5.

This sequence joins TRBV6-6 and TRBJ1-2; no reliable D call. Germline V gene lookup returns CDR1 MNHNY and CDR2 SVGAGI (reference sequence). This CDR3 is built from 15 residues. With 6 bases removed from V and 0 bases from J, the gap between germline ends came to 14 bases. CDR3 region: CASRDFSEANYGYTF. CDR3 DNA: TGTGCCAGCAGGGACTTCTCGGAGGCTAACTATGGCTACACCTTC.

This clone is a singleton in its sample. This chain connects TRBV4-1 to TRBJ2-2; D is perhaps TRBD2 (6 bases). Trimming stripped 4 bases from V and 7 bases from J, with 19 bases between. Germline lookup yields CDR1 MGHRA and CDR2 YSYEKL. The CDR3 extends over 16 amino acids. CDR3 sequence (DNA): TGCGCCAGCAGCCCGATACAGGAGGGTGGGAGCGGGGAGCTGTTTTTT. This translates into CASSPIQEGGSGELFF.

The chain is built from TRBV19 and TRBJ2-5; 7 bases match TRBD1. The CDR3 has 16 residues. With V trimmed by 6 bases and J by 3 bases, 13 bases remained unmatched. The germline gives CDR1 LNHDA, CDR2 SQIVND (reference sequence). This CDR3 is CASSPWDSSSKETQYF. CDR3 bases: TGTGCCAGTAGCCCCTGGGACAGTTCCTCGAAAGAGACCCAGTACTTC.

The V and J genes are TRBV6-1 and TRBJ2-5; 7 positions agree with TRBD1. The V gene's germline CDR1 is MNHNS and CDR2 SASEGT. The CDR3 covers 15 residues. V lost 4 bases to trimming and J lost 0 bases; unmatched junction nucleotides: 5. The CDR3 nucleotides are TGTGCCAGCAGTGCCTTTACAGGGGACCAAGAGACCCAGTACTTC. This gives the protein CASSAFTGDQETQYF.

This clone was counted a few times. The gene calls are TRBV7-9 and TRBJ1-3; D is unclear. CDR3 length: 15 residues. Trimming cost V 5 bases and J 4 bases, with 15 bases left between them. Looked up from germline, CDR1 is SEHNR and CDR2 is FQNEAQ (reference sequence). The CDR3 sequence is CASSLPLVYGNTIYF. The CDR3 DNA follows: TGTGCCAGCAGCCTCCCGCTCGTATACGGAAACACCATATATTTT.